This TCR beta chain originates from a study of cytomegalovirus exposure and HLA in healthy donors. In regard to this clone: Its antigen remains unknown.

Amplification used 60 Vbeta primers and 13 Jbeta primers. Clones were read by immunoSEQ multiplex PCR, and TCRdb kept only the in-frame ones, dropping some. In all, the sample yields about 130,000 clones. Losses at the gene ends were 4 bases for V and 2 bases for J; bases not matched to a gene: 3. Germline V gives CDR1 ENHRY, CDR2 SYGVKD. The CDR3 runs to 14 residues. General study points: Accurate predictions that matched the HLA-A and HLA-B alleles of most subjects were reportedly made from TCR beta sequences. The productive fraction for most TCR beta V segments was about 87% or about 30% in an earlier analysis. An observed cluster of highly shared sequence variants was recorded as a likely sequencing artifact.

Material for sequencing was PBMCs. This clonotype was obtained from a man aged 35 to 55 in good health and CMV-seronegative. The V gene is TRBV10-3, the J gene TRBJ2-7; 9 positions match TRBD2. The CDR3, as DNA: TGTGCCATCAGTGCCGGGACTAGCCCCTACGAGCAGTACTTC. As protein: CAISAGTSPYEQYF.